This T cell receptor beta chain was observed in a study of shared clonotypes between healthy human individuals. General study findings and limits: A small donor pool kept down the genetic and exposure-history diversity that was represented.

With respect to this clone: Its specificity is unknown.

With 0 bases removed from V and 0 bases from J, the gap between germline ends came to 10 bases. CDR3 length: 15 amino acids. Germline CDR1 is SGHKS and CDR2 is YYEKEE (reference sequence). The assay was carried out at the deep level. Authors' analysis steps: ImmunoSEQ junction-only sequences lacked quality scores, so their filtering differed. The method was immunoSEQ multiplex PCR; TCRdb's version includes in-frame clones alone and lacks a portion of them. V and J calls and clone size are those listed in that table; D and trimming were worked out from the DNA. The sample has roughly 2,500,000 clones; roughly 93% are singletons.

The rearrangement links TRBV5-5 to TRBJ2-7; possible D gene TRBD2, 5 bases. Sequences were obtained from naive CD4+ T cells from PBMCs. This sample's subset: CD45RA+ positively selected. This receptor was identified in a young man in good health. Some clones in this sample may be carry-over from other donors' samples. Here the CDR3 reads CASSLATGNSYEQYF. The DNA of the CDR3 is TGTGCCAGCAGCTTGGCCACCGGGAACTCCTACGAGCAGTACTTC.